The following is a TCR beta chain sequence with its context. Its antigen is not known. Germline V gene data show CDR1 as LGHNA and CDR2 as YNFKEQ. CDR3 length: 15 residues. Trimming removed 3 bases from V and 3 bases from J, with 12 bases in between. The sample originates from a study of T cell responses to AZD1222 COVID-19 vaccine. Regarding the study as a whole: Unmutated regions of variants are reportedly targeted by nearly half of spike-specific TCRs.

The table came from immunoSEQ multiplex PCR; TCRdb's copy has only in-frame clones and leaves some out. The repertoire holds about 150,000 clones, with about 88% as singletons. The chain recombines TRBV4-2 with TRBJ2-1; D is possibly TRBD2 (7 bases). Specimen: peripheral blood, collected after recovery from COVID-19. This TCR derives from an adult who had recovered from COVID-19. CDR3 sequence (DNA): TGTGCCAGCAGCCAGCGAGGGGGGGTCTACAATGAGCAGTTCTTC. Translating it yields CASSQRGGVYNEQFF.